This T cell receptor beta chain was captured in a study of CD8+ T cells in alopecia areata. The CDR3 length is 18 residues. Germline CDR1 is SGHDT and CDR2 is YYEEEE. Trimming took 4 bases from V and 2 from J; bases not matched to a gene: 17. The sequencing template was cDNA reverse transcribed from extracted RNA. Measured with immunoSEQ multiplex PCR; TCRdb has only the in-frame clones, and not every one. The table lists around 82,000 clones, 51% of them singletons. V is TRBV5-6 and J is TRBJ2-5; 7 positions agree with TRBD2. The sequence was obtained from a human donor with alopecia areata. Material: NKG2D-high CD8+ T cells sorted from blood. CDR3 DNA sequence: TGTGCCAGCAGCCCCCCAGCGGGGCTGGCAGGGAGGCAAGAGACCCAGTACTTC. Translated: CASSPPAGLAGRQETQYF.